Shown below are 18 T cell receptor beta chains from a single sample sequenced in a study of T-cell reconstitution after alpha-beta-depleted transplantation in children. For TCRbeta, the library was prepared with unique molecular identifiers. In TCRdb, the PCR reads were re-called with MiXCR into one record per CDR3 protein. The sample carries some 450,000 distinct CDR3 sequences, roughly two fifths recorded once. Sequencing used PBMCs, obtained before TCRalphabeta/CD19-depleted stem cell transplant. These receptors were taken from a girl aged 2 to 9 with aplastic anemia, due to receive a stem cell transplant.

This clonotype was detected a few times. CDR3 residues: CSVRGAGPYQETQYF. CDR3 nucleotides: TGCAGCGTGCGGGGCGCAGGGCCGTACCAAGAGACCCAGTACTTC. V is TRBV29-1 and J is TRBJ2-5; a possible D gene is TRBD2 (6 bases). With 6 bases removed from V and 0 bases from J, the gap between germline ends came to 17 bases. Germline CDR1 reads SQVTM; CDR2 reads ANQGSEA. CDR3 size: 15 residues.

This clonotype appeared once. This sequence joins TRBV5-6 and TRBJ2-7; 7 bases map to TRBD1. The CDR3 is 17 residues long. Germline lookup yields CDR1 SGHDT and CDR2 YYEEEE. The V segment lost 4 bases and the J segment 7 bases; nucleotides outside the gene matches: 20. In nucleotides, the CDR3 is TGTGCCAGCAGCCCGCAAATCTCCGGGACAGTCCCTGAGGAGCAGTACTTC. This gives the protein CASSPQISGTVPEEQYF.

This clonotype was seen repeatedly, ten times or more. V is TRBV30 and J is TRBJ2-7; D uncertain. Trimming left V 2 bases short and J 4 bases short, with 12 bases between. CDR1 and CDR2 from the germline V gene are GTSNPN and SVGIG (reference sequence). The CDR3 is 13 amino acids. As DNA, the CDR3 is TGTGCCTGGAGTACGGCAGTAGGTTACGAGCAGTACTTC. The encoded protein is CAWSTAVGYEQYF.

This clonotype was detected a few times. The V and J genes are TRBV7-2 and TRBJ1-1, with a weak D call TRBD1 (6 bases). Germline CDR1 and CDR2: SGHTA and FQGNSA. With 5 bases removed from V and 4 bases from J, the gap between germline ends came to 17 bases. The CDR3 sequence is 15 residues long. CDR3 loop: CASSPGGGRPTEAFF. DNA of the CDR3: TGTGCCAGCAGCCCGGGGGGGGGCCGGCCCACTGAAGCTTTCTTT. Full variable domain (rest looked up from reference TRBV7-2 and TRBJ1-1): GAGVSQSPSNKVTEKGKDVELRCDPISGHTALYWYRQSLGQGLEFLIYFQGNSAPDKSGLPSDRFSAERTGGSVSTLTIQRTQQEDSAVYLCASSPGGGRPTEAFFGQGTRLTVV.

This rearrangement joins TRBV28 to TRBJ2-5; 11 nucleotides line up with TRBD1. V shed 6 bases and J 5 bases; nucleotides not matched to a gene: 8. This CDR3 contains 15 residues. CDR1 and CDR2 (germline): MDHEN, SYDVKM. The DNA for the CDR3 is TGTGCCAGCAGAAGGACAGGGGGCCCAGAGGAGACCCAGTACTTC. Translated: CASRRTGGPEETQYF.

This clonotype appeared a few times. The chain employs TRBV12-3 or TRBV12-4 and TRBJ2-1; D is ambiguous. The CDR3 sequence is 11 residues long. V was trimmed by 4 bases and J by 6 bases, leaving 4 bases between them. The CDR3, as DNA: TGTGCCAGCAGTTCGGGCAATGAGCAGTTCTTC. Amino acids: CASSSGNEQFF.

On this clonotype itself: One end of the junction is discordant with germline, which a read error may explain. This chain connects TRBV27 to TRBJ2-6; either TRBD1 or TRBD2 may supply D (5 bases each). Germline V lookup: CDR1 MNHEY, CDR2 SMNVEV (reference sequence). This CDR3 is built from 15 residues. CDR3: CASSRRGAGANVPTF. The CDR3 region has the DNA TGTGCCAGCAGTAGACGGGGTGCTGGGGCCAACGTCCCGACTTTC.

The V and J genes are TRBV7-3 and TRBJ2-1, with TRBD1 matching over 11 bases. CDR3 size: 16 residues. Germline V lookup: CDR1 SGHTA, CDR2 FQGTGA. Trimming took 4 bases from V and 2 from J; bases not matched to a gene: 4. CDR3 region: CASSSVGQGAYNEQFF. In nucleotides, the CDR3 is TGTGCCAGCAGCTCGGTGGGACAGGGGGCCTACAATGAGCAGTTCTTC.

This clonotype was seen a few times. The chain joins TRBV28 to TRBJ2-3, with D possibly being TRBD2 (5 bases). The CDR3 contains 16 residues. In germline, CDR1 is MDHEN, CDR2 SYDVKM. Trimming shortened V by 5 bases and J by 0 bases, and 15 bases separated the two germline ends. CDR3 loop: CASSGSDRLSTDTQYF. The CDR3 nucleotides read TGTGCCAGCAGTGGGAGCGATCGTCTGAGCACAGATACGCAGTATTTT. The full variable domain, completed using reference TRBV28 and TRBJ2-3, is DVKVTQSSRYLVKRTGEKVFLECVQDMDHENMFWYRQDPGLGLRLIYFSYDVKMKEKGDIPEGYSVSREKKERFSLILESASTNQTSMYLCASSGSDRLSTDTQYFGPGTRLTVL.

In its sample, this clonotype was seen a few times. The chain has TRBV20-1 and TRBJ1-5; D gene unclear. Trimming removed 6 bases from V and 1 base from J, with 16 bases in between. Looked up from germline, CDR1 is DFQATT and CDR2 is SNEGSKA (reference sequence). The CDR3 contains 15 residues. The CDR3 DNA follows: TGCAGTGCCATAAGGGCAGTGGGAAGCAATCAGCCCCAGCATTTT. Protein product: CSAIRAVGSNQPQHF.

V and J are TRBV20-1 and TRBJ2-1, with 8 bases fitting TRBD2. Trimming cost V 1 base and J 6 bases; bases outside gene matches: 5. This CDR3 has 14 amino acids. Germline V gene data show CDR1 as DFQATT and CDR2 as SNEGSKA (reference sequence). The DNA of the CDR3 is TGCAGTGCTAGAGCGGAGACTAGCGTCAATGAGCAGTTCTTC. This sequence encodes CSARAETSVNEQFF.

This clonotype has more than one count but fewer than ten. The chain links TRBV29-1 to TRBJ2-5; no definite D call. V dropped 4 bases and J dropped 2 bases, with 8 bases sitting between them. The CDR3 has 12 amino acids. Germline loops: CDR1 SQVTM, CDR2 ANQGSEA. CDR3: CSVGRAQETQYF. The DNA of the CDR3 is TGCAGCGTTGGTCGGGCTCAAGAGACCCAGTACTTC.

A few counts support this clonotype. The rearrangement links TRBV7-9 to TRBJ2-7, with D perhaps matching TRBD2 (5 bases). Trimming removed 1 base from V and 7 bases from J, with 11 bases in between. CDR3 length: 13 amino acids. From germline, CDR1 is SEHNR and CDR2 FQNEAQ (reference sequence). CDR3 DNA sequence: TGTGCCAGCAGCTTAGTCGCGGGTGGGGAGCAGTACTTC. This translates into CASSLVAGGEQYF. The entire variable domain, with the rest obtained from reference TRBV7-9 and TRBJ2-7, is as follows: DTGVSQNPRHKITKRGQNVTFRCDPISEHNRLYWYRQTLGQGPEFLTYFQNEAQLEKSRLLSDRFSAERPKGSFSTLEIQRTEQGDSAMYLCASSLVAGGEQYFGPGTRLTVT.

The chain links TRBV6-1 to TRBJ2-1, with 7 bases fitting TRBD1. V was pared by 5 bases and J by 5 bases, with 9 bases of the junction left unmatched. CDR1 MNHNS and CDR2 SASEGT come from the germline V gene. This CDR3 spans 15 amino acids. In DNA form, the CDR3 reads TGTGCCAGCAGTACATCAGACAGGGTGAACAATGAGCAGTTCTTC. Translating gives CASSTSDRVNNEQFF.

The V gene is TRBV29-1, the J gene TRBJ2-5; 9 bases map to TRBD1. The length of the CDR3 is 13 residues. Trimming at V came to 2 bases and at J to 3 bases, leaving 1 base not matched to a gene. From germline, CDR1 is SQVTM and CDR2 ANQGSEA. The CDR3 protein is CSVERDREETQYF. CDR3 nucleotide sequence: TGCAGCGTTGAAAGGGACAGGGAAGAGACCCAGTACTTC.

The V and J genes are TRBV7-3 and TRBJ2-1; TRBD2 matches 7 bases. Losses at the gene ends were 7 bases for V and 6 bases for J; bases not matched to a gene: 6. The length of the CDR3 is 13 residues. Germline CDR1 reads SGHTA; CDR2 reads FQGTGA. Written as DNA, the CDR3 is TGTGCCAGCACCCCGGGGGGTTTCAATGAGCAGTTCTTC. As protein: CASTPGGFNEQFF.

This clonotype has ten or more counts. The chain couples TRBV6-5 to TRBJ1-4; weak D call: TRBD1 (6 bases). The V gene lost 2 bases and the J gene lost 6 bases, with 13 bases spanning the gap. Germline values: CDR1 MNHEY, CDR2 SVGAGI. This CDR3 region has 15 residues. The CDR3 here is CASSYTGGRYEKLFF. CDR3 bases: TGTGCCAGCAGTTACACGGGGGGCAGATATGAAAAACTGTTTTTT.

V usage is TRBV6-5 and J usage is TRBJ2-5, with D unresolved. Germline V gene sequence: CDR1 MNHEY, CDR2 SVGAGI. V lost 4 bases, J lost 1 base, and 13 bases lay in between. This CDR3 is 15 amino acids long. The CDR3 loop is CASSSGRGIQETQYF. The CDR3 nucleotides are TGTGCCAGCAGTTCCGGTCGAGGTATCCAAGAGACCCAGTACTTC.